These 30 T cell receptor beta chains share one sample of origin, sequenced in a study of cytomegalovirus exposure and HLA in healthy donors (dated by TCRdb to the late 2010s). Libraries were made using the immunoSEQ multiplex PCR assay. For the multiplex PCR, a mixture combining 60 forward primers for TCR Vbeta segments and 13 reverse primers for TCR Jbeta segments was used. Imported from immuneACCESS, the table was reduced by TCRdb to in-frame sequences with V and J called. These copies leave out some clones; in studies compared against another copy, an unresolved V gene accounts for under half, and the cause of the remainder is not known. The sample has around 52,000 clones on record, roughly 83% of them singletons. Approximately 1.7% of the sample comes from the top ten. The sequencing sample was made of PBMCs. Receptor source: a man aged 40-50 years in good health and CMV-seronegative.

As DNA, the CDR3 is TGTGCCAGCAGCGCAAGACCGGGACAGACTATTGTC. It yields the protein CASSARPGQTIV. This chain links TRBV7-6 with TRBJ2-7, with 7 bases that match TRBD1. The germline CDR1 and CDR2 sequences are SGHVS and FNYEAQ. There are 12 residues in the CDR3.

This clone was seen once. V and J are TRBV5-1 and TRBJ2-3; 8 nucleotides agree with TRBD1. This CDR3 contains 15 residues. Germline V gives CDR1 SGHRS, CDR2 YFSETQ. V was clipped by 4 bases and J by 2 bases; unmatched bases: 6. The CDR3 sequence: CASSPGTGLTDTQYF. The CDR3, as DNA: TGCGCCAGCAGCCCCGGGACAGGTCTCACAGATACGCAGTATTTT.

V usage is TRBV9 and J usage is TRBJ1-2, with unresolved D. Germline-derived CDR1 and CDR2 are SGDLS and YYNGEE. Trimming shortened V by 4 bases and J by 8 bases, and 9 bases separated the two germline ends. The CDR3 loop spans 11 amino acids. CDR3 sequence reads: CASSSGWGYTF. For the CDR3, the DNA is TGTGCCAGCAGCTCCGGGTGGGGCTACACCTTC. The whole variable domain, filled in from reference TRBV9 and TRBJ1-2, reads DSGVTQTPKHLITATGQRVTLRCSPRSGDLSVYWYQQSLDQGLQFLIQYYNGEERAKGNILERFSAQQFPDLHSELNLSSLELGDSALYFCASSSGWGYTFGSGTRLTVV.

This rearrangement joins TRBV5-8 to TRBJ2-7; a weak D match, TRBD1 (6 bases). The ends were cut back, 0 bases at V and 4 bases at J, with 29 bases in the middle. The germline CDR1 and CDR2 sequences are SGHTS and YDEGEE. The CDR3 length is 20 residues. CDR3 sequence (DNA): TGTGCCAGCAGCTTGGCCTGGGGCCAGGGGCCGTCGCGCCCTACATACGAGCAGTACTTC. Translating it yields CASSLAWGQGPSRPTYEQYF.

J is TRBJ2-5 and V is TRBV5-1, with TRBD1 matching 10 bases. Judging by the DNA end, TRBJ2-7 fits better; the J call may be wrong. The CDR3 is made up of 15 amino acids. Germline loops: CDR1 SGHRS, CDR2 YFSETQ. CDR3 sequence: CASSLGQGRYNEQYF. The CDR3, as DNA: TGCGCCAGCAGCCTGGGACAGGGGCGTTACAACGAGCAGTACTTC.

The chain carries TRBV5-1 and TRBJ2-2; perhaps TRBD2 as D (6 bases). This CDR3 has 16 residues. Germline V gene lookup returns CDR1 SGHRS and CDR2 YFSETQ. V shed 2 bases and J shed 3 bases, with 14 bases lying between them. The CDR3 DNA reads TGCGCCAGCAGCTTCGGGCTAGCGATTCACACCGGGGAGCTGTTTTTT. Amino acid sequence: CASSFGLAIHTGELFF.

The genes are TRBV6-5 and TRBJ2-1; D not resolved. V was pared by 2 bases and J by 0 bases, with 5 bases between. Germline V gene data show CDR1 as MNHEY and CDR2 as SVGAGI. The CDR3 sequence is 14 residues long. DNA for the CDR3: TGTGCCAGCAGTTACCGGAGCTCCTACAATGAGCAGTTCTTC. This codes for CASSYRSSYNEQFF.

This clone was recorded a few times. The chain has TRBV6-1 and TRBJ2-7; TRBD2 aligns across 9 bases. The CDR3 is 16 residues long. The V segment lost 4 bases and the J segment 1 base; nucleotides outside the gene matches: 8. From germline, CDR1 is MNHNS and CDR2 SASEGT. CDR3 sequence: CASSAGAGGYSYEQYF. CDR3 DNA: TGTGCCAGCAGTGCCGGAGCGGGGGGATATTCCTACGAGCAGTACTTC.

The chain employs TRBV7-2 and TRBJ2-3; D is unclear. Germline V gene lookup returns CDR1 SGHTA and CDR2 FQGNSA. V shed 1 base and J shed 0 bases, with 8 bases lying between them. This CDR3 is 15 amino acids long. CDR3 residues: CASSLEVTSTDTQYF. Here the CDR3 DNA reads TGTGCCAGCAGCTTAGAAGTGACTAGCACAGATACGCAGTATTTT.

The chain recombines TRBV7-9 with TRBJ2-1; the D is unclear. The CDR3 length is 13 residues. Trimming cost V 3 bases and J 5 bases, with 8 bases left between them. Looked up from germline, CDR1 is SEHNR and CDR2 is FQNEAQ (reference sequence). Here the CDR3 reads CASSFPQNNEQFF. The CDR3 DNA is TGTGCCAGCAGCTTCCCTCAGAACAATGAGCAGTTCTTC.

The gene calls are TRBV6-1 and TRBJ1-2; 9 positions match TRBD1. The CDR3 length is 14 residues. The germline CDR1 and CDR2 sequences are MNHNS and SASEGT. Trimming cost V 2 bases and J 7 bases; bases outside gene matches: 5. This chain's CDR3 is CASSETGQGRGYTF. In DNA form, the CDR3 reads TGTGCCAGCAGTGAAACGGGACAGGGTCGTGGCTACACCTTC.

The CDR3 DNA follows: TGTGCCAGCAACAACGGACAGGGGAGGCAGCCCCAGCATTTT. Its translation is CASNNGQGRQPQHF. This chain joins TRBV28 and TRBJ1-5, with 9 positions matching TRBD1. The CDR3 is made up of 14 amino acids. CDR1 MDHEN and CDR2 SYDVKM come from the germline V gene. Trimming took 7 bases from V and 7 from J; bases not matched to a gene: 8. Combining the CDR3 with reference TRBV28 and TRBJ1-5 gives the whole variable domain DVKVTQSSRYLVKRTGEKVFLECVQDMDHENMFWYRQDPGLGLRLIYFSYDVKMKEKGDIPEGYSVSREKKERFSLILESASTNQTSMYLCASNNGQGRQPQHFGDGTRLSIL.

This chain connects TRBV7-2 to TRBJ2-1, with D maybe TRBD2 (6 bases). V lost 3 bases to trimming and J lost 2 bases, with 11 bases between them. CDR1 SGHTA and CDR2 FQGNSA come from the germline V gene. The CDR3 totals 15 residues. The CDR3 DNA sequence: TGTGCCAGCAGCTTTCGGCGGGGCCCCTACAATGAGCAGTTCTTC. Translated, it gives CASSFRRGPYNEQFF.

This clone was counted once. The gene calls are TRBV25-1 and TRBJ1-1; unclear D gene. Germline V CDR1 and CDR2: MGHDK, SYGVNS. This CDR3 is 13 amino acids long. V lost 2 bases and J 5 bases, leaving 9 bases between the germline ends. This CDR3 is CASSEGRGTEAFF. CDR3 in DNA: TGTGCCAGCAGTGAAGGGCGGGGAACTGAAGCTTTCTTT.

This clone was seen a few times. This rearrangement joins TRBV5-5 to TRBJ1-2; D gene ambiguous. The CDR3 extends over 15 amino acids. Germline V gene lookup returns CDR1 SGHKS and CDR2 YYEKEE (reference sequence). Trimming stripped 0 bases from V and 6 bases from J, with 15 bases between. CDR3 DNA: TGTGCCAGCAGCTTGGGATTCTGGGGAGACGATGGCTACACCTTC. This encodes CASSLGFWGDDGYTF. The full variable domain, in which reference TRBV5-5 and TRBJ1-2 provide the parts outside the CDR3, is DAGVTQSPTHLIKTRGQQVTLRCSPISGHKSVSWYQQVLGQGPQFIFQYYEKEERGRGNFPDRFSARQFPNYSSELNVNALLLGDSALYLCASSLGFWGDDGYTFGSGTRLTVV.

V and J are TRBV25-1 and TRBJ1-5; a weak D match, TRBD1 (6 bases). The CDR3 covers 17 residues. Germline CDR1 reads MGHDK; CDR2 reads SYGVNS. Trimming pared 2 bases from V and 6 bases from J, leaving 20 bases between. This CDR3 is CASSEQGIRFVSQPQHF. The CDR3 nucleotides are TGTGCCAGCAGTGAACAGGGGATCAGGTTCGTAAGTCAGCCCCAGCATTTT.

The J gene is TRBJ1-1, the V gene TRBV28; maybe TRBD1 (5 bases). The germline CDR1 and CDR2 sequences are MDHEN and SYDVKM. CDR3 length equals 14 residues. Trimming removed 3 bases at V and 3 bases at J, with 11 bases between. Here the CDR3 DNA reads TGTGCCAGCAGTTTTGGGGCGCCATACACTGAAGCTTTCTTT. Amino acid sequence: CASSFGAPYTEAFF.

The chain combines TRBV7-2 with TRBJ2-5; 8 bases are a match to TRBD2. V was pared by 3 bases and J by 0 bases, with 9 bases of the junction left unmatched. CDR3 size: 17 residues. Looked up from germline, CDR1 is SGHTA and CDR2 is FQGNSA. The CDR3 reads CASSFISGGGYQETQYF. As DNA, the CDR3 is TGTGCCAGCAGCTTCATTTCCGGGGGGGGTTACCAAGAGACCCAGTACTTC.

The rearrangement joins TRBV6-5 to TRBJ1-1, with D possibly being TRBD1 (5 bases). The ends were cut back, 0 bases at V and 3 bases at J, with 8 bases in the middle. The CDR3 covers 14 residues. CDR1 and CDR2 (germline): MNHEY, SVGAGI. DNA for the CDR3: TGTGCCAGCAGTTACTCTCAGGGTGACACTGAAGCTTTCTTT. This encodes CASSYSQGDTEAFF.

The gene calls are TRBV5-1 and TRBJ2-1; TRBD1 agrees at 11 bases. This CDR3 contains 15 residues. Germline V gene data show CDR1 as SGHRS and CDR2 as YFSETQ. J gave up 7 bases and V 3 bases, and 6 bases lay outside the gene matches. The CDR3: CASSSGQGARNEQFF. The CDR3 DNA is TGCGCCAGCAGCTCAGGACAGGGGGCTAGGAATGAGCAGTTCTTC.

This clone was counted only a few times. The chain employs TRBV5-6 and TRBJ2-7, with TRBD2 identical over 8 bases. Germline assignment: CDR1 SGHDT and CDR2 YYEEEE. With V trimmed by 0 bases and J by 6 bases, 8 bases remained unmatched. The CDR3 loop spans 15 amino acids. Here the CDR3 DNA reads TGTGCCAGCAGCTTGGCCGGGGGGGTAGGTTCCGAGCAGTACTTC. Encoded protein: CASSLAGGVGSEQYF.

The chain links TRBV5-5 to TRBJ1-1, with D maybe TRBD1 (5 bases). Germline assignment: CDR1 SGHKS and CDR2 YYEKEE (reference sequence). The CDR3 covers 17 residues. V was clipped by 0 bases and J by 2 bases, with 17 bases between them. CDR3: CASSLVSWGVGNTEAFF. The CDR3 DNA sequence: TGTGCCAGCAGCTTGGTGTCTTGGGGGGTCGGAAACACTGAAGCTTTCTTT.

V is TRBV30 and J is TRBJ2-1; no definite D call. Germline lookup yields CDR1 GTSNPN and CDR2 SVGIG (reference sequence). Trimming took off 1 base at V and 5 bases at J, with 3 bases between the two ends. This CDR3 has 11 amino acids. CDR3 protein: CAWSADNEQFF. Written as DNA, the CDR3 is TGTGCCTGGAGTGCTGACAATGAGCAGTTCTTC.

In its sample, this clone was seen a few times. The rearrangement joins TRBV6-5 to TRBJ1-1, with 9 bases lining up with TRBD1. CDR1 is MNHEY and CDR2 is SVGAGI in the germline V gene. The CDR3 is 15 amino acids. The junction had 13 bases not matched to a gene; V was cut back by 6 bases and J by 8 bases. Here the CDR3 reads CASRPPQTGGTEAFF. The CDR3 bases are TGTGCCAGCAGACCCCCGCAGACAGGGGGTACGGAAGCTTTCTTT.

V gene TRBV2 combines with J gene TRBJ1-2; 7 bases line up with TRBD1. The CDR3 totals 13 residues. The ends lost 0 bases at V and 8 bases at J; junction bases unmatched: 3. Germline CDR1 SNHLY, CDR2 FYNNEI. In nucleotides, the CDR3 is TGTGCCAGCAGTGAAGCCAGACAGGGAGGCTACACCTTC. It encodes CASSEARQGGYTF.

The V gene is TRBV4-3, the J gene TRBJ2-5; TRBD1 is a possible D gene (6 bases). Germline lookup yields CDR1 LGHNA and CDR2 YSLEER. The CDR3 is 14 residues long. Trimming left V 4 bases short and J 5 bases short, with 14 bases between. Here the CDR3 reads CASSLYYRGETQYF. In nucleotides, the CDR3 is TGCGCCAGCAGCCTGTATTATAGGGGGGAGACCCAGTACTTC.

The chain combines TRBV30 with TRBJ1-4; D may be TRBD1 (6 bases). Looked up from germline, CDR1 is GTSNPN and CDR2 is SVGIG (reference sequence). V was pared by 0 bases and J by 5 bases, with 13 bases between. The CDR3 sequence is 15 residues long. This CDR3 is CAWSVRRGLNEKLFF. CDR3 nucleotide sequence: TGTGCCTGGAGTGTACGCAGGGGTTTAAATGAAAAACTGTTTTTT.

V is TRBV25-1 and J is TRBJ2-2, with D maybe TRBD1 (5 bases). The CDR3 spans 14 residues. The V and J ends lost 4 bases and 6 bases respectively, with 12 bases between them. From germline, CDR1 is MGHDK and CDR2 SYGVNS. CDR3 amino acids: CASSVSQGAGELFF. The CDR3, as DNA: TGTGCCAGCAGTGTATCGCAGGGTGCCGGGGAGCTGTTTTTT.

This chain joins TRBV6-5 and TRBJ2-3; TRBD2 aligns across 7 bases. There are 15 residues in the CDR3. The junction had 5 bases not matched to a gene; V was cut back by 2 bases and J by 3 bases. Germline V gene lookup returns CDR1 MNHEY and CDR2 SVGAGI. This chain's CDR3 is CASSYRGVGTDTQYF. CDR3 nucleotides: TGTGCCAGCAGTTACCGGGGGGTAGGGACAGATACGCAGTATTTT.

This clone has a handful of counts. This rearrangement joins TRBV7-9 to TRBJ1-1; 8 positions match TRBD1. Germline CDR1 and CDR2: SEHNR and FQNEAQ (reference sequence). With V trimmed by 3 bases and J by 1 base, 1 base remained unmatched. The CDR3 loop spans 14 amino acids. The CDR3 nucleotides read TGTGCCAGCAGCTTTGGACAGGGGAACACTGAAGCTTTCTTT. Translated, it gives CASSFGQGNTEAFF.